These 27 T cell receptor beta chains share one sample of origin, sequenced in a study of blood T cell repertoires in COVID-19. Clones were read by immunoSEQ multiplex PCR, and TCRdb kept only the in-frame ones, dropping some. The sample lists roughly 130,000 clones; around 84% were seen once. What was sequenced was PBMCs or T cells enriched from blood (not recorded which). Source of these receptors: a woman aged 25 to 45 who had recovered from COVID-19.

V gene TRBV18 combines with J gene TRBJ2-3, with D possibly being TRBD2 (5 bases). The CDR3 loop spans 15 amino acids. V was trimmed by 2 bases and J by 2 bases, leaving 11 bases between them. The germline CDR1 and CDR2 sequences are KGHSH and LQKENI. The CDR3 nucleotides are TGTGCCAGCTCACCAACAGAGGGATACACAGATACGCAGTATTTT. Translation: CASSPTEGYTDTQYF. The whole variable domain, filled in from reference TRBV18 and TRBJ2-3, reads NAGVMQNPRHLVRRRGQEARLRCSPMKGHSHVYWYRQLPEEGLKFMVYLQKENIIDESGMPKERFSAEFPKEGPSILRIQQVVRGDSAAYFCASSPTEGYTDTQYFGPGTRLTVL.

The V call is TRBV18, the J call TRBJ1-4, with D perhaps TRBD1 (6 bases). Per the germline V gene, CDR1 is KGHSH and CDR2 is LQKENI. CDR3 length: 13 amino acids. Trimming removed 8 bases at V and 8 bases at J, with 15 bases between. The CDR3 coding sequence is TGTGCCAGCCGGGGGGCAGGCCCCGAAAAACTGTTTTTT. This encodes CASRGAGPEKLFF.

The V and J genes are TRBV5-4 and TRBJ2-7, with 10 nucleotides matching TRBD2. Germline V gene lookup returns CDR1 SGHNT and CDR2 YYREEE (reference sequence). This CDR3 is built from 15 residues. The trim removed 0 bases at V and 6 bases at J, leaving 6 bases unmatched. This CDR3 reads CASSLEGLAGGEQYF. In nucleotides, the CDR3 is TGTGCCAGCAGCTTGGAGGGGTTAGCGGGGGGCGAGCAGTACTTC.

This chain joins TRBV7-9 and TRBJ2-5; D possibly corresponds to TRBD1 (7 bases). There are 15 residues in the CDR3. Germline CDR1 is SEHNR and CDR2 is FQNEAQ (reference sequence). V gave up 5 bases and J gave up 2 bases, with 15 bases separating them. CDR3: CASSPGGPGQETQYF. The CDR3 nucleotides are TGTGCCAGCAGCCCAGGGGGGCCGGGGCAAGAGACCCAGTACTTC.

The chain combines TRBV11-3 with TRBJ2-6; TRBD2 matches at 8 bases. The CDR3 length is 18 residues. Germline CDR1 reads SGHNT; CDR2 reads YENEEA. Trimming took 5 bases from V and 2 from J; bases not matched to a gene: 11. The CDR3 coding sequence is TGTGCCAGCAGCCCGGGCGGGGGGCGCAGGACTGGGGCCAACGTCCTGACTTTC. This sequence encodes CASSPGGGRRTGANVLTF.

J is TRBJ1-4 and V is TRBV7-3; D uncertain. Germline V gives CDR1 SGHTA, CDR2 FQGTGA. V lost 0 bases, J lost 3 bases, and 8 bases lay in between. This CDR3 spans 15 amino acids. The CDR3 DNA follows: TGTGCCAGCAGCTTAACCCCGAGGCCTAATGAAAAACTGTTTTTT. This encodes CASSLTPRPNEKLFF.

This sequence joins TRBV28 and TRBJ2-7, with 7 bases identical to TRBD2. The CDR3 totals 17 residues. Germline V gene lookup returns CDR1 MDHEN and CDR2 SYDVKM. V shed 8 bases, J shed 2 bases, and the junction held 18 bases outside the gene matches. In DNA, the CDR3 is TGTGCCAGCGGGGGGGGATCTAGCCGTCCCGTCCCCTACGAGCAGTACTTC. Its translation is CASGGGSSRPVPYEQYF.

This clone has just a few counts. The chain couples TRBV3-1 (or the pseudogene TRBV3-2) to TRBJ2-7; 8 nucleotides line up with TRBD2. CDR3 length equals 16 residues. CDR1 and CDR2 from the germline V gene are LGHDT and YNNKEL (reference sequence). The trim removed 0 bases at V and 4 bases at J, leaving 8 bases unmatched. Here the CDR3 DNA reads TGTGCCAGCAGCCAAGAAACCGCTACTAGCGGATACGAGCAGTACTTC. Protein product: CASSQETATSGYEQYF.

The chain joins TRBV4-1 to TRBJ1-4; D is undetermined. Per germline, CDR1 MGHRA and CDR2 YSYEKL. Trimming took off 1 base at V and 4 bases at J, with 10 bases between the two ends. The CDR3 is 15 residues long. CDR3 sequence (DNA): TGCGCCAGCAGCCAAGGGCAGACTAATAATGAAAAACTGTTTTTT. Amino acids: CASSQGQTNNEKLFF.

The CDR3 region is CASSLPRVENTGELFF. The CDR3 coding sequence is TGTGCCAGCAGCTTGCCCAGGGTTGAGAACACCGGGGAGCTGTTTTTT. The rearrangement links TRBV5-8 to TRBJ2-2; maybe TRBD1 (5 bases). The CDR3 extends over 16 amino acids. From germline, CDR1 is SGHTS and CDR2 YDEGEE. The V end was cut by 1 base, the J end by 1 base, with 11 bases between.

The chain carries TRBV11-2 and TRBJ2-1, with 11 bases aligning to TRBD1. The length of the CDR3 is 15 residues. Looked up from germline, CDR1 is SGHAT and CDR2 is FQNNGV. V trimming: 6 bases; J trimming: 7 bases; junction bases outside the gene matches: 8. The CDR3 DNA reads TGTGCCAGCAGGGGGACAGGGGGTTTAGGTAATGAGCAGTTCTTC. Its translation is CASRGTGGLGNEQFF.

The chain recombines TRBV18 with TRBJ1-1; 7 bases are shared with TRBD1. The length of the CDR3 is 12 residues. The germline gives CDR1 KGHSH, CDR2 LQKENI. V was clipped by 8 bases and J by 4 bases; unmatched bases: 4. Written as DNA, the CDR3 is TGTGCCAGCCAAGCAGGGGGCACTGAAGCTTTCTTT. Translating gives CASQAGGTEAFF.

The rearrangement uses TRBV7-8 and TRBJ2-7; TRBD2 matches 8 bases. Germline CDR1 and CDR2: SGHVS and FQNEAQ. J gave up 5 bases and V 1 base, and 7 bases lay outside the gene matches. CDR3 size: 15 residues. The CDR3: CASSLDREGRDEQYF. DNA for the CDR3: TGTGCCAGCAGCTTAGACCGGGAGGGCAGGGACGAGCAGTACTTC.

This chain uses TRBV15 with TRBJ2-6; tentatively, D is TRBD1 (5 bases). V lost 5 bases and J 0 bases, leaving 11 bases between the germline ends. The germline gives CDR1 LNHNV, CDR2 YYDKDF (reference sequence). The CDR3 sequence is 16 residues long. The CDR3 nucleotides read TGTGCCACCAGCGGGGCCTCCGGCTCTGGGGCCAACGTCCTGACTTTC. Protein sequence: CATSGASGSGANVLTF.

This clone was seen just once. The J gene is TRBJ2-5, the V gene TRBV19, with a weak D call TRBD2 (6 bases). With 5 bases removed from V and 4 bases from J, the gap between germline ends came to 17 bases. CDR1 and CDR2 (germline): LNHDA, SQIVND (reference sequence). This CDR3 has 15 amino acids. The CDR3 sequence is CASSGGVGGAETQYF. In DNA, the CDR3 is TGTGCCAGTAGTGGAGGTGTGGGGGGAGCAGAGACCCAGTACTTC.

The CDR3 sequence: CAWSPGNSYEQYF. The CDR3 DNA sequence: TGTGCCTGGAGTCCCGGGAACTCCTACGAGCAGTACTTC. The chain joins TRBV30 to TRBJ2-7; TRBD2 might be the D (5 bases). The CDR3 totals 13 residues. Trimming shortened V by 2 bases and J by 0 bases, and 8 bases separated the two germline ends. CDR1 and CDR2 (germline): GTSNPN, SVGIG (reference sequence).

The chain uses TRBV4-3 and TRBJ2-7; a weak D match, TRBD1 (5 bases). V dropped 1 base and J dropped 2 bases, with 12 bases sitting between them. Germline lookup yields CDR1 LGHNA and CDR2 YSLEER. The CDR3 sequence is 15 residues long. The chain's CDR3 is CASSQGRVVTYEQYF. The CDR3 nucleotides read TGCGCCAGCAGCCAAGGCAGGGTTGTAACCTACGAGCAGTACTTC.

The chain is built from TRBV20-1 and TRBJ2-3, with D perhaps matching TRBD1 (6 bases). V was cut by 6 bases and J by 8 bases, with 12 bases left in between. Per germline, CDR1 DFQATT and CDR2 SNEGSKA (reference sequence). The CDR3 runs to 11 residues. CDR3 coding DNA: TGCAGTGCCCGGACAGTTTCTACGCAGTATTTT. Protein sequence: CSARTVSTQYF.

In DNA, the CDR3 is TGTGCCAGCAGCGTAGTTACCGGGACTAGCGGGAGCAGCGAGCAGTTCTTC. The encoded protein is CASSVVTGTSGSSEQFF. This chain uses TRBV9 with TRBJ2-1, with 14 nucleotides matching TRBD2. CDR3 size: 17 residues. V lost 0 bases to trimming and J lost 10 bases; unmatched junction nucleotides: 9. Germline lookup yields CDR1 SGDLS and CDR2 YYNGEE.

This sequence joins TRBV3-1 (or the pseudogene TRBV3-2) and TRBJ2-2; the D gene is possibly TRBD2 (7 bases). This CDR3 is 14 amino acids long. The germline V gene has CDR1 LGHDT and CDR2 YNNKEL (reference sequence). V lost 2 bases and J 7 bases, leaving 11 bases between the germline ends. CDR3 DNA: TGTGCCAGCAGCCAAATAGGGGGGGTCGGGGAGCTGTTTTTT. It yields the protein CASSQIGGVGELFF.

The chain carries TRBV6-2 or TRBV6-3 and TRBJ2-1; 12 bases are shared with TRBD2. The CDR3 sequence is 15 residues long. Germline CDR1 MNHEY, CDR2 SVGEGT. After removal of 6 bases from V and 7 bases from J, the junction contained 7 bases not matched to a gene. The chain's CDR3 is CASRPSGRARNEQFF. The DNA of the CDR3 is TGTGCCAGCAGACCTAGCGGGAGGGCGCGGAATGAGCAGTTCTTC.

The chain uses TRBV11-2 and TRBJ2-5; D might be TRBD1 (6 bases). The CDR3 totals 15 residues. Trimming removed 3 bases at V and 0 bases at J, with 11 bases between. Germline CDR1 reads SGHAT; CDR2 reads FQNNGV. CDR3 residues: CASSFDTGNQETQYF. CDR3 DNA: TGTGCCAGCAGCTTCGATACAGGGAACCAAGAGACCCAGTACTTC.

J is TRBJ2-7 and V is TRBV28; 7 positions match TRBD2. The length of the CDR3 is 16 residues. The ends lost 3 bases at V and 0 bases at J; junction bases unmatched: 8. In germline, CDR1 is MDHEN, CDR2 SYDVKM. The CDR3 sequence is CASSFSLAALSYEQYF. The CDR3 DNA reads TGTGCCAGCAGTTTTTCTCTAGCGGCCCTCTCCTACGAGCAGTACTTC.

This clone was seen only once. V gene TRBV4-1 combines with J gene TRBJ2-2; TRBD2 matches at 9 bases. The ends lost 1 base at V and 1 base at J; junction bases unmatched: 1. Germline-derived CDR1 and CDR2 are MGHRA and YSYEKL. The CDR3 runs to 16 residues. CDR3 amino acids: CASSQGAGGNTGELFF. DNA for the CDR3: TGCGCCAGCAGCCAAGGAGCGGGAGGGAACACCGGGGAGCTGTTTTTT.

The CDR3, as DNA: TGTGCCAGCAGCCGGACTAGCGGGACCTACAATGAGCAGTTCTTC. It yields the protein CASSRTSGTYNEQFF. The V gene is TRBV27, the J gene TRBJ2-1; TRBD2 matches 12 bases. This CDR3 has 15 amino acids. V dropped 6 bases and J dropped 2; count of bases not matched to a gene: 2. Per the germline V gene, CDR1 is MNHEY and CDR2 is SMNVEV (reference sequence).

The chain recombines TRBV7-2 with TRBJ2-7, with D perhaps TRBD1 (5 bases). This CDR3 has 13 residues. V gave up 6 bases and J gave up 2 bases, with 11 bases separating them. Looked up from germline, CDR1 is SGHTA and CDR2 is FQGNSA. CDR3 sequence reads: CASRQQGPYEQYF. Written as DNA, the CDR3 is TGTGCCAGCAGGCAGCAGGGCCCCTACGAGCAGTACTTC.

The chain is built from TRBV18 and TRBJ1-4; D uncertain. The CDR3 is 16 amino acids. V lost 2 bases to trimming and J lost 7 bases, with 17 bases between them. The germline CDR1 and CDR2 sequences are KGHSH and LQKENI. The DNA of the CDR3 is TGTGCCAGCTCACCAGTCCCGGGGTTGGTGAGTGAAAAACTGTTTTTT. Residues: CASSPVPGLVSEKLFF.